Presented here are 21 T cell receptor beta chains from one specimen sequenced in a study of Ad26.COV2.S vaccination and SARS-CoV-2 variants. The method was immunoSEQ multiplex PCR; TCRdb's version includes in-frame clones alone and lacks a portion of them. Here the sample spans about 400,000 clones, approximately 90% being singletons. Specified treatment: about 20 received Ad26.COV2.S at low or high dose, single or two shots; 5 received placebo; per-sample allocation not given. Sampling took place 63 days after the first vaccine or placebo injection. The sample consisted of peripheral blood, taken in a trial of Ad26.COV2.S vaccine versus placebo. Receptors were obtained from a person aged 18 to 65 who received the Ad26.COV2.S COVID-19 vaccine or a placebo.

The chain uses TRBV4-1 and TRBJ2-7, with 8 bases lining up with TRBD1. With V trimmed by 1 base and J by 7 bases, 9 bases remained unmatched. CDR1 is MGHRA, CDR2 YSYEKL, per germline. This CDR3 is built from 15 residues. CDR3 in DNA: TGCGCCAGCAGCCAAGGGCAGGGGGCTAAGTCGGAGCAGTACTTC. It yields the protein CASSQGQGAKSEQYF.

The chain uses TRBV7-9 and TRBJ2-7; possibly TRBD1 for D (5 bases). The V gene's germline CDR1 is SEHNR and CDR2 FQNEAQ (reference sequence). The V gene lost 5 bases and the J gene lost 7 bases, with 12 bases spanning the gap. The CDR3 loop spans 12 amino acids. CDR3 bases: TGTGCCAGCAGCCTAGGGAAGGGGGAGCAGTACTTC. This codes for CASSLGKGEQYF.

The chain uses TRBV28 and TRBJ2-3; TRBD2 matches 12 bases. Losses at the gene ends were 4 bases for V and 4 bases for J; bases not matched to a gene: 6. This CDR3 region has 16 residues. Germline values: CDR1 MDHEN, CDR2 SYDVKM. CDR3 loop: CASSSPPSGRADTQYF. As DNA, the CDR3 is TGTGCCAGCAGTTCCCCTCCTAGCGGGAGGGCAGATACGCAGTATTTT. Filled out from reference TRBV28 and TRBJ2-3, the complete variable domain reads DVKVTQSSRYLVKRTGEKVFLECVQDMDHENMFWYRQDPGLGLRLIYFSYDVKMKEKGDIPEGYSVSREKKERFSLILESASTNQTSMYLCASSSPPSGRADTQYFGPGTRLTVL.

The chain combines TRBV6-6 with TRBJ2-7; 7 nucleotides align to TRBD2. CDR1 is MNHNY and CDR2 is SVGAGI in the germline V gene (reference sequence). Germline trimming cut 2 bases from V and 2 bases from J; bases unmatched to any gene: 3. The CDR3 covers 14 residues. The CDR3 here is CASSYRGGPYEQYF. CDR3 nucleotides: TGTGCCAGCAGTTACCGGGGAGGGCCCTACGAGCAGTACTTC.

In this sample, this clone turned up once. The chain joins TRBV19 to TRBJ1-4; 7 nucleotides match TRBD1. The germline gives CDR1 LNHDA, CDR2 SQIVND (reference sequence). This CDR3 is built from 15 residues. The ends lost 2 bases at V and 8 bases at J; junction bases unmatched: 8. CDR3 nucleotides: TGTGCCAGTAGTATAAGCTGGACAGGAACGGAAAAACTGTTTTTT. It codes for CASSISWTGTEKLFF. Complete variable domain (other parts from reference TRBV19 and TRBJ1-4): DGGITQSPKYLFRKEGQNVTLSCEQNLNHDAMYWYRQDPGQGLRLIYYSQIVNDFQKGDIAEGYSVSREKKESFPLTVTSAQKNPTAFYLCASSISWTGTEKLFFGSGTQLSVL.

This rearrangement joins TRBV7-9 to TRBJ1-1, with D perhaps TRBD1 (6 bases). Deletions cut 4 bases from V and 3 bases from J, with 24 bases between. This CDR3 is 18 amino acids long. Per germline, CDR1 SEHNR and CDR2 FQNEAQ (reference sequence). The CDR3 spells CASSSSGGPLTSHTEAFF. The CDR3, as DNA: TGTGCCAGCAGCTCCAGCGGGGGCCCGTTAACTTCACACACTGAAGCTTTCTTT.

This clone was counted once. V and J are TRBV30 and TRBJ1-1; D is uncertain. V dropped 2 bases and J dropped 6 bases, with 7 bases sitting between them. Germline V CDR1 and CDR2: GTSNPN, SVGIG (reference sequence). The CDR3 is made up of 11 amino acids. CDR3 in amino acids: CAWSQRAEAFF. For the CDR3, the DNA is TGTGCCTGGAGTCAGAGGGCTGAAGCTTTCTTT.

The sample holds a few counts of this clone. The V and J genes are TRBV9 and TRBJ2-1; TRBD1 matches at 7 bases. The J segment lost 2 bases and the V segment lost 5 bases, leaving 7 bases of the junction unmatched. Germline V gene lookup returns CDR1 SGDLS and CDR2 YYNGEE. The CDR3 length is 15 residues. In DNA form, the CDR3 reads TGTGCCAGCAGTATCGGGACAGAGCCCTACAATGAGCAGTTCTTC. It encodes CASSIGTEPYNEQFF.

The DNA for the CDR3 is TGTGCTAGTGGCCTCAGATCCCCCACGCGAGCAACCTACGAGCAGTACTTC. Protein sequence: CASGLRSPTRATYEQYF. This sequence joins TRBV12-5 and TRBJ2-7, with D hard to call. This CDR3 comprises 17 residues. V shed 6 bases and J shed 2 bases, with 23 bases lying between them. Germline assignment: CDR1 LGHNT and CDR2 FRNRAP.

As DNA, the CDR3 is TGTGCCAGCAGCTTGGGAGCGGCTGATGACTACAATGAGCAGTTCTTC. Encoded protein: CASSLGAADDYNEQFF. The rearrangement joins TRBV5-6 to TRBJ2-1, with a weak D call TRBD2 (5 bases). The CDR3 sequence is 16 residues long. CDR1 is SGHDT and CDR2 is YYEEEE in the germline V gene. V lost 0 bases, J lost 3 bases, and 13 bases lay in between.

This clone was observed once. V gene TRBV28 combines with J gene TRBJ2-1; a possible D gene is TRBD2 (5 bases). V dropped 4 bases and J dropped 4 bases, with 14 bases sitting between them. Germline CDR1 MDHEN, CDR2 SYDVKM. This CDR3 spans 15 amino acids. The CDR3 here is CASSSPRGPYNEQFF. The CDR3 DNA reads as TGTGCCAGCAGTTCCCCCCGCGGGCCGTACAATGAGCAGTTCTTC.

V and J are TRBV15 and TRBJ2-2; perhaps TRBD1 as D (5 bases). This CDR3 is built from 17 residues. V dropped 1 base and J dropped 0 bases, with 12 bases sitting between them. CDR1 is LNHNV, CDR2 YYDKDF, per germline (reference sequence). In DNA, the CDR3 is TGTGCCACCAGCAGAGGCCCAGGACACCCGAACACCGGGGAGCTGTTTTTT. This gives the protein CATSRGPGHPNTGELFF.

The chain is built from TRBV5-5 and TRBJ1-1; possibly TRBD1 for D (5 bases). Trimming took 3 bases from V and 4 from J, leaving 19 bases between them. This CDR3 has 16 amino acids. CDR1 is SGHKS, CDR2 YYEKEE, per germline (reference sequence). CDR3 in DNA: TGTGCCAGCAGCTCTCTACGGGCCGGCGGGGGCACTGAAGCTTTCTTT. It encodes CASSSLRAGGGTEAFF.

V usage is TRBV30 and J usage is TRBJ2-2; D ambiguous. The germline V gene has CDR1 GTSNPN and CDR2 SVGIG (reference sequence). Trimming shortened V by 0 bases and J by 5 bases, and 16 bases separated the two germline ends. This CDR3 has 16 amino acids. CDR3 region: CAWSVGRRFGTGELFF. As DNA, the CDR3 is TGTGCCTGGAGTGTAGGTCGGCGGTTTGGGACCGGGGAGCTGTTTTTT.

The gene calls are TRBV29-1 and TRBJ2-3; D gene ambiguous. The CDR3 runs to 13 residues. V lost 8 bases, J lost 2 bases, and 14 bases lay in between. Germline V gene lookup returns CDR1 SQVTM and CDR2 ANQGSEA. The CDR3 protein is CSPTLGSTDTQYF. The CDR3 DNA follows: TGCAGCCCCACCTTGGGGTCCACAGATACGCAGTATTTT.

The V gene is TRBV6-5, the J gene TRBJ1-5, with D hard to call. V shed 4 bases and J shed 1 base, with 8 bases lying between them. The CDR3 totals 14 residues. Germline CDR1 reads MNHEY; CDR2 reads SVGAGI. The CDR3 spells CASSSGWSNQPQHF. For the CDR3, the DNA is TGTGCCAGCAGTTCTGGCTGGAGCAATCAGCCCCAGCATTTT.

This sequence joins TRBV28 and TRBJ2-7; TRBD1 matches 9 bases. Germline CDR1 reads MDHEN; CDR2 reads SYDVKM. V shed 4 bases and J 4 bases; nucleotides not matched to a gene: 11. This CDR3 has 16 residues. The CDR3, as DNA: TGTGCCAGCAGTTCCCCCGGGACAGGGAATGGGTACGAGCAGTACTTC. Protein: CASSSPGTGNGYEQYF.

This clone was counted a single time. Other nucleotide sequences from this sample produce the same CDR3. The chain is built from TRBV7-3 and TRBJ2-3; 7 bases are shared with TRBD2. Germline loops: CDR1 SGHTA, CDR2 FQGTGA. J gave up 2 bases and V 2 bases, and 4 bases lay outside the gene matches. The CDR3 runs 15 residues. CDR3 nucleotides: TGTGCCAGCAGCTTATCGGGGGGATCCACAGATACGCAGTATTTT. Protein product: CASSLSGGSTDTQYF.

This chain uses TRBV9 with TRBJ1-4, with TRBD1 matching 8 bases. Germline trimming cut 3 bases from V and 8 bases from J; bases unmatched to any gene: 6. The CDR3 runs to 14 residues. Germline values: CDR1 SGDLS, CDR2 YYNGEE. Here the CDR3 DNA reads TGTGCCAGCAGCGCCGGACAGGGCAGGGAAAAACTGTTTTTT. Translating it yields CASSAGQGREKLFF.

This chain connects TRBV6-5 to TRBJ1-4; 8 positions match TRBD1. V shed 8 bases and J 10 bases; nucleotides not matched to a gene: 9. CDR3 length: 13 amino acids. The germline V gene encodes CDR1 MNHEY and CDR2 SVGAGI. DNA for the CDR3: TGTGCCAGCCTATCCCCAGGGGGCGGAAAACTGTTTTTT. This encodes CASLSPGGGKLFF.

The chain recombines TRBV10-3 with TRBJ1-2, with D perhaps matching TRBD1 (5 bases). The CDR3 is 16 amino acids. The germline gives CDR1 ENHRY, CDR2 SYGVKD. The V end was cut by 6 bases, the J end by 3 bases, with 20 bases between. CDR3 region: CAISQESGIGDYGYTF. The CDR3 DNA sequence: TGTGCCATCAGCCAAGAGTCGGGTATAGGGGACTATGGCTACACCTTC.